This entry is about one T cell receptor (beta chain). Here immunoSEQ multiplex PCR was the method, and the copy in TCRdb shows in-frame clones only, minus some. The sample includes under 850,000 clones, approximately 90% of them seen just once. The source of the sample is a study of shared T cell receptors in the human thymus. With 7 bases clipped from V and 0 bases from J, the junction kept 6 bases outside the gene matches. The CDR3 sequence is 15 residues long. In germline, CDR1 is MNHNS, CDR2 SASEGT. This sample also appeared in a second study, on human thymus T cells. From that report: Donation was from healthy Finnish infants who were having corrective surgery that addressed congenital heart defects.

This chain connects TRBV6-1 to TRBJ2-1, with 7 bases fitting TRBD2. The TCR was taken from a boy younger than two with a congenital heart defect. What was sequenced was thymocytes. The CDR3 is CASTPSGRSYNEQFF. In nucleotides, the CDR3 is TGTGCCAGCACGCCTAGCGGTCGCTCCTACAATGAGCAGTTCTTC.